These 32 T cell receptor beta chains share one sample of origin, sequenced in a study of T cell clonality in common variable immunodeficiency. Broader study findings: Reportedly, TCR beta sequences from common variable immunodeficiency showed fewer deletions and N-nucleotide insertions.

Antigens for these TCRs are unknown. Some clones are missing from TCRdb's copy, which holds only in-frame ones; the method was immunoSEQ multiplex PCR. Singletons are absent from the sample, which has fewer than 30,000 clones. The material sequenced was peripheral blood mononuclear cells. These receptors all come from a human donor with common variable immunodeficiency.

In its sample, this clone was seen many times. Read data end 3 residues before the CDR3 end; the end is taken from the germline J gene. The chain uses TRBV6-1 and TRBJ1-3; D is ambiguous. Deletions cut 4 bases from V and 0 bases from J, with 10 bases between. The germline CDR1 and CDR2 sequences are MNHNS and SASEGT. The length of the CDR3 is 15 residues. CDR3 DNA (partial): TGTGCCAGCAGTGGTAGGGTAGGCTCTGGAAACACC. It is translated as CASSGRVGSGNT. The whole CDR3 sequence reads CASSGRVGSGNTIYF.

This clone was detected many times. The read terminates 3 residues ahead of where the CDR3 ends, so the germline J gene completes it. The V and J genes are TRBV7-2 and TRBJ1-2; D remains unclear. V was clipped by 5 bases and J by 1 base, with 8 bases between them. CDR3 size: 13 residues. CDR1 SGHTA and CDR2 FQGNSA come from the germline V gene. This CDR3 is CASSLAVNYGYTF. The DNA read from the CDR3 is TGTGCCAGCAGCCTGGCGGTTAACTATGGC.

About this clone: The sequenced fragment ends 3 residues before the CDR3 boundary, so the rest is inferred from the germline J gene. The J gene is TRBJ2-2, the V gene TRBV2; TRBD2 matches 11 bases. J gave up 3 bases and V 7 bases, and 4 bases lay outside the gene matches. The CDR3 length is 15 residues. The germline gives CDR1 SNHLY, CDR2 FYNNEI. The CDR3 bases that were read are TGTGCCAGCAAGTTGGGACTAGCGGACACCGGGGAG. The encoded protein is CASKLGLADTGE. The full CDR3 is CASKLGLADTGELFF.

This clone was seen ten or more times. The sequenced part of the CDR3 DNA is TGTGCCATCAGTGCGGGACAGGGTAAAGAGACC. This encodes CAISAGQGKET. From start to end, the CDR3 is CAISAGQGKETQYF. V usage is TRBV10-3 and J usage is TRBJ2-5; TRBD1 aligns across 9 bases. With the read ending 3 residues before the CDR3 end, the germline J gene is used to fill in that end. The CDR3 sequence is 14 residues long. The J segment lost 3 bases and the V segment lost 4 bases, leaving 3 bases of the junction unmatched. The germline CDR1 and CDR2 sequences are ENHRY and SYGVKD.

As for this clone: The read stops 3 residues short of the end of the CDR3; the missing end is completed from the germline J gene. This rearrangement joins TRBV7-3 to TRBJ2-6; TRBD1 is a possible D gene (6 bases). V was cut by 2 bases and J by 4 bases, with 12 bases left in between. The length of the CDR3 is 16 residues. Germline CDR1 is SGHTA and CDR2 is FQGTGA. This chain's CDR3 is CASSLAGARGANVLTF. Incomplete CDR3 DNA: TGTGCCAGCAGCTTAGCAGGGGCGAGAGGGGCCAACGTC.

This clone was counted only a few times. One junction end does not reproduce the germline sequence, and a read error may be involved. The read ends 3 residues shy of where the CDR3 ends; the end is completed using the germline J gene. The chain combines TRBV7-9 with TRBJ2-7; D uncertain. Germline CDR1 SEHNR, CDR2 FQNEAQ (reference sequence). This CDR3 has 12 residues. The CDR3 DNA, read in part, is TGTTCCAGCAGCTCGAACTACTACGAG. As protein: CSSSSNYYE. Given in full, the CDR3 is CSSSSNYYEQYF.

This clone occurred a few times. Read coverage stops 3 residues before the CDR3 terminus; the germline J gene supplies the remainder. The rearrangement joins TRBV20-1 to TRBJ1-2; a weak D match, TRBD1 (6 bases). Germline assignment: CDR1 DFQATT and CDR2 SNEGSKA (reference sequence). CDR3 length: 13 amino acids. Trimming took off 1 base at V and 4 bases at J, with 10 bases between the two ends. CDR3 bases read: TGCAGTGCTAGAGTCCCGGACAGCTATGGC. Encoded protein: CSARVPDSYG. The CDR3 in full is CSARVPDSYGYTF.

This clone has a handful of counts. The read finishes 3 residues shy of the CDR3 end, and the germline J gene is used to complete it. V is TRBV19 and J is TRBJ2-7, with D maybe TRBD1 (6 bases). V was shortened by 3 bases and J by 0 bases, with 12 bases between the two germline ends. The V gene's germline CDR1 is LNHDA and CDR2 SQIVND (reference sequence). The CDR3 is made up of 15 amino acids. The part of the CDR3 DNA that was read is TGTGCCAGTAGTATTGAAGGGACACTCTCCTACGAG. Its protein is CASSIEGTLSYE. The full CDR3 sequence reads CASSIEGTLSYEQYF.

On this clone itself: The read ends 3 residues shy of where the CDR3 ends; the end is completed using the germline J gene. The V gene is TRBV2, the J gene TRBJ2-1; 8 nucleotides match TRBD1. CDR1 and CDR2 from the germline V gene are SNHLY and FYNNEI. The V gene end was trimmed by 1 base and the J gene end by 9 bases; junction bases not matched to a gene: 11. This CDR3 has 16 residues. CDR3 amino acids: CASSEGPGGSWGEQFF. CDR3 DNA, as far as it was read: TGTGCCAGCAGTGAAGGGCCAGGGGGCAGTTGGGGTGAG.

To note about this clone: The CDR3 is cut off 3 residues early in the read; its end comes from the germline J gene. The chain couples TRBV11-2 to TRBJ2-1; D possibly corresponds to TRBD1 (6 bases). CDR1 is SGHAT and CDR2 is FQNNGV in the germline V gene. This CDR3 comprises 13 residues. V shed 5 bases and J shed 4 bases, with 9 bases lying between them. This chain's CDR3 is CASSTGTYNEQFF. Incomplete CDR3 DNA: TGTGCCAGCAGCACCGGGACATACAATGAG.

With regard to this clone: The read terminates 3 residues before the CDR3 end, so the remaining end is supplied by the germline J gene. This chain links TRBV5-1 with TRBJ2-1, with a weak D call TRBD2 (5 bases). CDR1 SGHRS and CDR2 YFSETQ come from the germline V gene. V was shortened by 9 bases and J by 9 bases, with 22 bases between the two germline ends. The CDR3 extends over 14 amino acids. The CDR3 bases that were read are TGCGCCAACCATAAATCGGGGAACCACGGTGAG. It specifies CANHKSGNHGE. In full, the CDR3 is CANHKSGNHGEQFF.

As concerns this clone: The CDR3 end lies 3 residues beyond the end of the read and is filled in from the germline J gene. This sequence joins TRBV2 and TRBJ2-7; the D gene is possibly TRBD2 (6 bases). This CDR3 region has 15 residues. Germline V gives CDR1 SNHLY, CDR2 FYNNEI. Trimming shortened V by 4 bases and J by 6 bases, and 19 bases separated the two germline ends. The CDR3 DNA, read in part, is TGTGCCAGCAGTGTGGGGTTGCGGGATCCCCCCGAG. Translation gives CASSVGLRDPPE. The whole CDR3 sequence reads CASSVGLRDPPEQYF.

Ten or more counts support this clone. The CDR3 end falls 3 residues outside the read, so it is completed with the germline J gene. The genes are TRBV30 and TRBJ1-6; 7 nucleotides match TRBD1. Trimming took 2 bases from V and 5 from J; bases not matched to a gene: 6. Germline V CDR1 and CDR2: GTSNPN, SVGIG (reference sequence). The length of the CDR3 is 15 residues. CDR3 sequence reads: CAWSTIDRDNSPLHF. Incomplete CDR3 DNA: TGTGCCTGGAGTACAATCGACAGGGATAATTCACCC.

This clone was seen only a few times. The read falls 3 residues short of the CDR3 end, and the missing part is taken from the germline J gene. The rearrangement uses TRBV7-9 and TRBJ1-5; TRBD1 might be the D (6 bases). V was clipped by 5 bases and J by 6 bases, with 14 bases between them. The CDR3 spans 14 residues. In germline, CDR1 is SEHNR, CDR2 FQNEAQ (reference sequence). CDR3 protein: CASSPGGAGQPQHF. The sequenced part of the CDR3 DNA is TGTGCCAGCAGCCCCGGGGGGGCGGGTCAGCCC.

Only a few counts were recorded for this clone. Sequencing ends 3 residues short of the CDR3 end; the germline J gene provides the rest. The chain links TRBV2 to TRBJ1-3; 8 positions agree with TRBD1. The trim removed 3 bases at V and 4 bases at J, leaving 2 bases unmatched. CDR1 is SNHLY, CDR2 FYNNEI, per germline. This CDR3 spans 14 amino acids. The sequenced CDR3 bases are TGTGCCAGCAGTGAGACAGGGGTGGGAAACACC. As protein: CASSETGVGNT. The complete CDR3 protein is CASSETGVGNTIYF.

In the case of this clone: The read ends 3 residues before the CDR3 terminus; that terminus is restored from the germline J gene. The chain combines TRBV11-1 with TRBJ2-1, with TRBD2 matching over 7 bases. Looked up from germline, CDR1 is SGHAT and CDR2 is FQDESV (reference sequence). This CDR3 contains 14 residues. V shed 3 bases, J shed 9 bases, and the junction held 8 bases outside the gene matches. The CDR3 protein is CASSFGGRLGEQFF. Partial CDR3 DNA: TGTGCCAGCAGCTTTGGCGGGAGATTGGGTGAG.

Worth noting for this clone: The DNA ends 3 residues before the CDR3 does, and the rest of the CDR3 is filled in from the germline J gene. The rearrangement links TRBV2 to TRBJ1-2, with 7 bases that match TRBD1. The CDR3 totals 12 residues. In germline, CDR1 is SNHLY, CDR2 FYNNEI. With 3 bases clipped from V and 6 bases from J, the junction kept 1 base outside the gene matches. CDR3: CASSEGTDGYTF. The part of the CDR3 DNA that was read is TGTGCCAGCAGTGAGGGGACAGATGGC.

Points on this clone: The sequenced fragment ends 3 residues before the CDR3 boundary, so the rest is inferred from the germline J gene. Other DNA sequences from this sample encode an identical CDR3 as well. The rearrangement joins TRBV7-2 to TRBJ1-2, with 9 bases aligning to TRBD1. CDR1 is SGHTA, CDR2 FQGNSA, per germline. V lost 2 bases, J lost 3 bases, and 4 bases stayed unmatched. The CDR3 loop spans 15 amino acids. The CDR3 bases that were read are TGTGCCAGCAGCTTAACAGGGGGCCCGGACTATGGC. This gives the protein CASSLTGGPDYG. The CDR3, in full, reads CASSLTGGPDYGYTF.

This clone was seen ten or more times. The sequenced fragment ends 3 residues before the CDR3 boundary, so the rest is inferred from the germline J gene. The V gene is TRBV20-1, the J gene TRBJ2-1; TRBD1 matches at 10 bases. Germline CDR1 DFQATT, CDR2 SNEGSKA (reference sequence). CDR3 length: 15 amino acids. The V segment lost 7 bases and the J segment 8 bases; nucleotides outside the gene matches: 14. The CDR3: CSVPKGQGLRDEQFF. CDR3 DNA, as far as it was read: TGCAGTGTACCCAAGGGACAGGGGTTACGAGATGAG.

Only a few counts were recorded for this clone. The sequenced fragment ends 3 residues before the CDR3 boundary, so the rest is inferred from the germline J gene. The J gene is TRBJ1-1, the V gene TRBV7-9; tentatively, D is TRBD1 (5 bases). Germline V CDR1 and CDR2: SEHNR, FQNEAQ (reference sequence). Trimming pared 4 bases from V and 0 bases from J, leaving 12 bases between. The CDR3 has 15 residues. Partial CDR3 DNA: TGTGCCAGCAGCTCCCATACAGGTATGAACACTGAA. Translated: CASSSHTGMNTE. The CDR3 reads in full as CASSSHTGMNTEAFF.

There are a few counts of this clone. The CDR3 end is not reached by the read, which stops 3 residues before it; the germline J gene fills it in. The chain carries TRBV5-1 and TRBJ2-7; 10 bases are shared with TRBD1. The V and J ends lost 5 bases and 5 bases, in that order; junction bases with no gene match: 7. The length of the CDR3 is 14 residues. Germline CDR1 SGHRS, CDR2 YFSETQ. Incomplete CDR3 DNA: TGCGCCAGCAGACCGGGACAGGGGTCCAACGAG. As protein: CASRPGQGSNE. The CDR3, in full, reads CASRPGQGSNEQYF.

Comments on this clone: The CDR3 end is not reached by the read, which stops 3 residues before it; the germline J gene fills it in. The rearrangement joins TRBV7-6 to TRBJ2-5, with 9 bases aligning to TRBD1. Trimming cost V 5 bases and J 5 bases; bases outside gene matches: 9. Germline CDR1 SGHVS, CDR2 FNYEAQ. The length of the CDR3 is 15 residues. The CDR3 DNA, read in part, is TGTGCCAGCAGCCTCCCCGGGACAGGGTTTGAGACC. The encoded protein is CASSLPGTGFET. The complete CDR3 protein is CASSLPGTGFETQYF. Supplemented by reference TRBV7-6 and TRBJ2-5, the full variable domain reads GAGVSQSPRYKVTKRGQDVALRCDPISGHVSLYWYRQALGQGPEFLTYFNYEAQQDKSGLPNDRFSAERPEGSISTLTIQRTEQRDSAMYRCASSLPGTGFETQYFGPGTRLLVL.

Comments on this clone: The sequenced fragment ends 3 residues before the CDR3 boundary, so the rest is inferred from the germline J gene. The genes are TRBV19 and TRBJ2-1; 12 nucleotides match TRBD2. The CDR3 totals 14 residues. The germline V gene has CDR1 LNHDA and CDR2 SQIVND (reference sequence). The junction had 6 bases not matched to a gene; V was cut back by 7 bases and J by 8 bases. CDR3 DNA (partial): TGTGCCAGTACCCGACTAGCGGGAGCACATGAG. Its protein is CASTRLAGAHE. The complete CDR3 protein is CASTRLAGAHEQFF. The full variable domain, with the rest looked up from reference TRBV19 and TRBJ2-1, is DGGITQSPKYLFRKEGQNVTLSCEQNLNHDAMYWYRQDPGQGLRLIYYSQIVNDFQKGDIAEGYSVSREKKESFPLTVTSAQKNPTAFYLCASTRLAGAHEQFFGPGTRLTVL.

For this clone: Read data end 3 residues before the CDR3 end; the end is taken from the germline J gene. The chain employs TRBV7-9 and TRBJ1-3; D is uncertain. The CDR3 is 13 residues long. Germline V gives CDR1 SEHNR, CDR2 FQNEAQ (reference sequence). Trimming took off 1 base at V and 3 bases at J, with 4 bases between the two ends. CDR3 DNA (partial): TGTGCCAGCAGCTTAGTTCTTGGAAACACC. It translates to CASSLVLGNT. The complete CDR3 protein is CASSLVLGNTIYF.

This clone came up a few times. The CDR3 is CASNQGPGYTF. CDR3 bases read: TGTGCCAGTAATCAGGGGCCTGGC. V and J are TRBV19 and TRBJ1-2; TRBD1 is a possible D gene (6 bases). Sequencing ends 3 residues short of the CDR3 end; the germline J gene provides the rest. V was clipped by 7 bases and J by 7 bases, with 10 bases between them. The CDR3 extends over 11 amino acids. Germline CDR1 and CDR2: LNHDA and SQIVND (reference sequence). Based on the CDR3 plus reference TRBV19 and TRBJ1-2, the full variable domain is DGGITQSPKYLFRKEGQNVTLSCEQNLNHDAMYWYRQDPGQGLRLIYYSQIVNDFQKGDIAEGYSVSREKKESFPLTVTSAQKNPTAFYLCASNQGPGYTFGSGTRLTVV.

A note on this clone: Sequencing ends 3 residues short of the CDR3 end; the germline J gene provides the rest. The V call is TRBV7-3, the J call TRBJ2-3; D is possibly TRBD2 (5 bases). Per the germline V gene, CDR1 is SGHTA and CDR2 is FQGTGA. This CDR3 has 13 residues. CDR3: CASSLTAGGAQYF. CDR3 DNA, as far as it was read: TGTGCCAGCAGCTTAACTGCGGGTGGGGCG.

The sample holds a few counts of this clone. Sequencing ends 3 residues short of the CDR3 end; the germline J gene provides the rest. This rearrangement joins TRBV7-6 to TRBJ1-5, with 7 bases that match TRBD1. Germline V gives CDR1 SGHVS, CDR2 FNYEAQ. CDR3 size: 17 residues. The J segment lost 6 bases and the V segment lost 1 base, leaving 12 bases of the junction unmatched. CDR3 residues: CASSLGQGPSRGQPQHF. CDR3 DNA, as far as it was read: TGTGCCAGCAGCTTAGGACAGGGACCTAGCAGGGGTCAGCCC. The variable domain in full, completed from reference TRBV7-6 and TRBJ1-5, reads GAGVSQSPRYKVTKRGQDVALRCDPISGHVSLYWYRQALGQGPEFLTYFNYEAQQDKSGLPNDRFSAERPEGSISTLTIQRTEQRDSAMYRCASSLGQGPSRGQPQHFGDGTRLSIL.

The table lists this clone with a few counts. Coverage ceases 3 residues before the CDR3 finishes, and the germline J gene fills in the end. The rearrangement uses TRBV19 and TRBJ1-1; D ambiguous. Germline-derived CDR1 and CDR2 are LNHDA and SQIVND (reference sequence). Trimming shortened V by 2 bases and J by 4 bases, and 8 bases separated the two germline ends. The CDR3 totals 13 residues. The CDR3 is CASSINQLTEAFF. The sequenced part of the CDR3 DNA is TGTGCCAGTAGTATAAACCAACTCACTGAA.

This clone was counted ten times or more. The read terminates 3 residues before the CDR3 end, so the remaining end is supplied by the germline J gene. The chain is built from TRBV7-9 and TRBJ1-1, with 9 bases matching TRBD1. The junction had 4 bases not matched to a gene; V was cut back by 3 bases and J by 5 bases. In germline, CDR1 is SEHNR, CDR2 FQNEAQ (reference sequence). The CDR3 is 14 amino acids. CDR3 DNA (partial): TGTGCCAGCAGCTTCGGACAGGGGTATACTGAA. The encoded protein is CASSFGQGYTE. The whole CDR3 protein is CASSFGQGYTEAFF.

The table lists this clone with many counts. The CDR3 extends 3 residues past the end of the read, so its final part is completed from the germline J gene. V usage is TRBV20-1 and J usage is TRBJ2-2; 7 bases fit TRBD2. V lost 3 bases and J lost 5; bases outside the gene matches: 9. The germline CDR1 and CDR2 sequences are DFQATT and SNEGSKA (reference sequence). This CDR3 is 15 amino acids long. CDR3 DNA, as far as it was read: TGCAGTGCTAGGATAAGCGGGATACGTACCGGGGAG. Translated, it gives CSARISGIRTGE. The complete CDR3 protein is CSARISGIRTGELFF.

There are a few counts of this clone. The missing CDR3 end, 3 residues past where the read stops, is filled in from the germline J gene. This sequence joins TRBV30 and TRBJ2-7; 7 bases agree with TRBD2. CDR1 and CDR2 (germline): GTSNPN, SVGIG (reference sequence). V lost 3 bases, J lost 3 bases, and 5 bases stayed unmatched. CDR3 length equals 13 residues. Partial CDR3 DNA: TGTGCCTGGAGAGCGGGACTTCTCTACGAG. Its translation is CAWRAGLLYE. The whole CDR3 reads CAWRAGLLYEQYF.

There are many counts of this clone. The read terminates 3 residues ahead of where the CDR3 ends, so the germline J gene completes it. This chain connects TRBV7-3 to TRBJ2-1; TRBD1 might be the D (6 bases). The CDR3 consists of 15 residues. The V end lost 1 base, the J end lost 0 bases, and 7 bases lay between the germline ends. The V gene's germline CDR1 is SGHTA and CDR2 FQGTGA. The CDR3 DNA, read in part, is TGTGCCAGCAGCTTAAGAGGGGGCTCCTACAATGAG. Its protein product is CASSLRGGSYNE. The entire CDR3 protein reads CASSLRGGSYNEQFF.